This T cell receptor beta chain is drawn from a study of cytomegalovirus exposure and HLA in healthy donors. The CDR3 totals 16 residues. CDR1 SGHRS and CDR2 YFSETQ come from the germline V gene. J lost 4 bases, V lost 4 bases, and 11 bases had no gene match. Turning to this clone: Its antigen is currently unknown.

The primer mix had 60 Vbeta and 13 Jbeta primers. Method: immunoSEQ multiplex PCR; TCRdb's copy keeps in-frame clones and lacks some. The sample carries 60,000 to 70,000 clones, over 75% recorded once. Broader study findings: There were over 150 TCR beta chains listed as cytomegalovirus-associated. According to an earlier analysis, most TCR beta V segments yielded productive rearrangements about 87% or about 30% of the time. In a later analysis, V- and J-gene trimming of beta chains associated with a DCLRE1C missense variant, replicated independently.

The sample consisted of PBMCs. The rearrangement joins TRBV5-1 to TRBJ1-1; 9 bases map to TRBD1. The sequence came from a man aged 35-49 years in good health and CMV-seronegative. The CDR3 DNA follows: TGCGCCAGCAGCCTGGGACAGGGTGGGAAGAGCACTGAAGCTTTCTTT. This gives the protein CASSLGQGGKSTEAFF.